This record covers a single T cell receptor (beta chain). Its antigen is undetermined. This entry comes from a study of radiation and T cells in renal cell carcinoma. Broader study findings: Without pretreatment biopsies, baseline tumor clonotype presence was undetermined. In blood, top tumor clones expanded by 2 weeks, shrinking by 4.

Here immunoSEQ multiplex PCR was the method, and the copy in TCRdb shows in-frame clones only, minus some. The sample shows more than 100,000 clones, 70% to 90% of them seen only once. As for time point: blood 2 weeks post-SBRT. Treatment described: 15 Gy SBRT to primary tumor, nephrectomy 4 weeks later. Sample: blood, taken from a patient whose treatment included radiotherapy and nephrectomy. The origin of this receptor is a woman in her 70s with renal cell carcinoma.

The CDR3 nucleotides read TGTGCCAGCAGCCCTGGACTAGCGGGGGTTCCGAACACCGGGGAGCTGTTTTTT. As protein: CASSPGLAGVPNTGELFF. The rearrangement links TRBV7-2 to TRBJ2-2; 13 nucleotides line up with TRBD2. With 5 bases clipped from V and 0 bases from J, the junction kept 6 bases outside the gene matches. Germline CDR1 and CDR2: SGHTA and FQGNSA. This CDR3 has 18 amino acids.